Listed here is a single T cell receptor beta chain. This entry is derived from a study of early T cells in non-severe SARS-CoV-2 infection. The wider study: Chains were not paired, and sequencing was done on bulk RNA from unsorted whole blood.

Unique molecular identifiers were added to individual cDNA molecules. From the 5' RACE reads, TCRdb called clonotypes with MiXCR, one entry per CDR3 protein. Of roughly 53,000 distinct CDR3 sequences listed, 9.5% to 15% are singletons. The CDR3 runs 16 residues. Germline assignment: CDR1 DFQATT and CDR2 SNEGSKA (reference sequence). V lost 5 bases and J 4 bases, leaving 22 bases between the germline ends. The chain employs TRBV20-1 and TRBJ2-3, with D perhaps matching TRBD2 (6 bases). The source is an adult who was a healthcare worker with PCR-confirmed SARS-CoV-2 infection or an uninfected control (not recorded which). The material sequenced was whole blood, taken at baseline. The CDR3: CSAWTGPGADPDTQYF. The CDR3 bases are TGCAGTGCTTGGACGGGCCCGGGAGCTGATCCAGATACGCAGTATTTT.